Listed here are 13 T cell receptor beta chains from one sample, sequenced in a study of patients and donors after allogeneic stem cell transplantation. MiXCR was run by TCRdb on the RT-PCR reads, yielding one entry per CDR3 protein. The sample yields hundreds of thousands of distinct CDR3 sequences, more than 15% seen once. The specimen was blood, either unsorted or a sorted T cell fraction (not recorded which). Receptors originate from a human donor who was either an allogeneic HSCT recipient or a stem cell or donor lymphocyte infusion donor (not recorded which). It is not recorded whose cells these are; they may come from a transplant donor.

V gene TRBV6-1 combines with J gene TRBJ2-1; D is possibly TRBD1 or TRBD2 (5 bases each). The CDR3 is made up of 14 amino acids. Germline V gives CDR1 MNHNS, CDR2 SASEGT. V lost 10 bases and J 6 bases, leaving 19 bases between the germline ends. Here the CDR3 reads CATGTGPRANEQFF. The CDR3 DNA reads TGTGCCACGGGGACGGGGCCTAGAGCCAATGAGCAGTTCTTC.

The V call is TRBV7-3, the J call TRBJ2-5; the D gene is possibly TRBD2 (6 bases). V lost 3 bases and J 10 bases, leaving 18 bases between the germline ends. The V gene's germline CDR1 is SGHTA and CDR2 FQGTGA. CDR3 size: 14 residues. The CDR3 DNA follows: TGTGCCAGCAGCTTGGGCTGGGGGGAGAGTGGCCAGTACTTC. It codes for CASSLGWGESGQYF.

This chain connects TRBV2 to TRBJ2-7; D ambiguous. Germline V gene sequence: CDR1 SNHLY, CDR2 FYNNEI. This CDR3 has 13 amino acids. V was pared by 7 bases and J by 2 bases, with 12 bases between. Written as DNA, the CDR3 is TGTGCCAGCACAAGAGAGGCCACCTACGAGCAGTACTTC. Its translation is CASTREATYEQYF.

This chain connects TRBV6-1 to TRBJ1-6, with D unresolved. V was cut by 8 bases and J by 9 bases, with 14 bases left in between. The germline CDR1 and CDR2 sequences are MNHNS and SASEGT. The CDR3 sequence is 13 residues long. The CDR3 loop reads CASGWTVTSPLHF. CDR3 in DNA: TGTGCCAGCGGCTGGACGGTCACTTCACCCCTCCACTTT.

Only a few counts were recorded for this clonotype. V gene TRBV2 combines with J gene TRBJ1-5; 11 positions agree with TRBD1. Germline assignment: CDR1 SNHLY and CDR2 FYNNEI. The CDR3 length is 15 residues. The junction had 3 bases not matched to a gene; V was cut back by 6 bases and J by 2 bases. The CDR3 nucleotides are TGTGCCAGCAGCGAGGGACAGGGGGGCAATCAGCCCCAGCATTTT. Its translation is CASSEGQGGNQPQHF.

This clonotype has just a few counts. The gene calls are TRBV9 and TRBJ1-1; TRBD1 might be the D (6 bases). In germline, CDR1 is SGDLS, CDR2 YYNGEE. V was shortened by 7 bases and J by 8 bases, with 12 bases between the two germline ends. This CDR3 is 11 amino acids long. The CDR3 nucleotides are TGTGCCAGCGGGGGGGGCATGGAAGCTTTCTTT. Its translation: CASGGGMEAFF.

This clonotype has just a few counts. The chain combines TRBV6-1 with TRBJ1-5; weak D call: TRBD1 (6 bases). Germline CDR1 MNHNS, CDR2 SASEGT. V lost 5 bases, J lost 4 bases, and 24 bases lay in between. This CDR3 is built from 18 residues. CDR3 protein: CASSPVGGRIQGNQPQHF. The CDR3 DNA reads TGTGCCAGCAGTCCCGTAGGTGGGAGAATTCAGGGGAATCAGCCCCAGCATTTT.

Comments on this clonotype: The junction shows a germline mismatch at one end, possibly a read error. The genes are TRBV7-7 and TRBJ2-5, with D uncertain. This CDR3 comprises 13 residues. In germline, CDR1 is SSHAT, CDR2 FNYEAQ (reference sequence). This chain's CDR3 is CASSLALLETQYF. The CDR3 DNA reads TGTGCTAGCAGCTTAGCACTACTAGAGACCCAGTACTTC. The whole variable domain, remainder taken from reference TRBV7-7 and TRBJ2-5, is GAGVSQSPRYKVTKRGQDVTLRCDPISSHATLYWYQQALGQGPEFLTYFNYEAQPDKSGLPSDRFSAERPEGSISTLTIQRTEQRDSAMYRCASSLALLETQYFGPGTRLLVL.

This clonotype was seen ten or more times. The rearrangement joins TRBV29-1 to TRBJ1-4, with unresolved D. Trimming took 7 bases from V and 5 from J, leaving 5 bases between them. The CDR3 covers 10 residues. Germline V lookup: CDR1 SQVTM, CDR2 ANQGSEA. CDR3 in amino acids: CSAENEKLFF. DNA for the CDR3: TGCAGCGCCGAGAATGAAAAACTGTTTTTT.

V gene TRBV12-3 or TRBV12-4 combines with J gene TRBJ1-4, with TRBD1 matching over 8 bases. V dropped 6 bases and J dropped 7; count of bases not matched to a gene: 7. This CDR3 has 14 amino acids. In DNA form, the CDR3 reads TGTGCCAGCAGCCTTACAGGGGGAAGTGAAAAACTGTTTTTT. The encoded protein is CASSLTGGSEKLFF.

This chain connects TRBV6-2 or TRBV6-3 to TRBJ1-5; the match to TRBD1 covers 9 bases. With V trimmed by 2 bases and J by 7 bases, 6 bases remained unmatched. Germline CDR1 reads MNHEY; CDR2 reads SVGEGT. This CDR3 comprises 15 residues. The CDR3 DNA is TGTGCCAGCAGTTACACGGGACAGGGAGGACAGCCCCAGCATTTT. Protein product: CASSYTGQGGQPQHF.

The chain is built from TRBV11-2 and TRBJ2-3, with D tentatively TRBD2 (5 bases). Germline assignment: CDR1 SGHAT and CDR2 FQNNGV. The CDR3 has 15 residues. The ends were cut back, 3 bases at V and 2 bases at J, with 12 bases in the middle. The CDR3 loop reads CASSFGGAATDTQYF. Here the CDR3 DNA reads TGTGCCAGCAGCTTCGGAGGCGCGGCCACAGATACGCAGTATTTT.

This clonotype was seen ten or more times. This chain connects TRBV18 to TRBJ1-1; no reliable D call. Germline V gene lookup returns CDR1 KGHSH and CDR2 LQKENI. Trimming left V 4 bases short and J 12 bases short, with 15 bases between. CDR3 length equals 12 residues. CDR3 coding DNA: TGTGCCAGCTCACGACGGCAGTACGAGACTTTCTTT. Its protein product is CASSRRQYETFF.